The clone carrying this T cell receptor (delta chain) is classed as large (0.1 to 1%). The same CDR3 arises from other DNA sequences in this sample as well. The sample belongs to a study of gamma-delta chains in newborns, infants, children. Study-wide context: Microbial exposure reportedly drives polyclonal innate γδ T cell expansion after birth.

The CDR3 is 19 residues long. The V gene lost 0 bases and the J gene lost 0 bases, with 22 bases spanning the gap. CDR1 and CDR2 (germline): GEAIGNYY, EKD. TCRdb re-called clones from the reads via CATT. Of more than 1,500 delta-chain clones listed, roughly two fifths are singletons. Source material: blood. This chain uses TRDV2 with TRDJ1; D remains ambiguous. This clonotype originated in a child who had a fever. The CDR3 spells CACDTVTSRDTAYTDKLIF. In nucleotides, the CDR3 is TGTGCCTGTGACACCGTCACTTCGAGAGACACAGCGTACACCGATAAACTCATCTTT.